These T cell receptor beta chains were read from a single sample in a study of cytomegalovirus exposure and HLA in healthy donors. Sequencing was performed with immunoSEQ multiplex PCR; in TCRdb, only in-frame clones are kept and a portion is missing. The table has fewer than 150,000 clones, over 50% seen once; the top ten hold under 2%. Sequencing was carried out using PBMCs. Receptors were obtained from a human donor in good health. CDR3s include the opening cysteine and the closing phenylalanine or tryptophan. D genes are given only for firm matches. A clone size is listed for some rows: how often the clone was seen (once, few, many), or a class if it is expanded.

v_call	j_call	clone_size	d_call	cdr3_aa	cdr3_nt
TRBV7-9	TRBJ2-2	-	-	CATGLPVVGTGELFF	TGTGCCACCGGACTACCCGTTGTGGGCACCGGGGAGCTGTTTTTT
TRBV2	TRBJ1-5	few	TRBD1	CASAWTGANNQPQHF	TGTGCCAGCGCCTGGACAGGGGCGAACAATCAGCCCCAGCATTTT
TRBV5-6	TRBJ1-2	-	-	CASSLPQVGDGYTF	TGTGCCAGCAGCTTGCCCCAGGTAGGGGATGGCTACACCTTC
TRBV7-9	TRBJ2-1	few	-	CASSILKGDQFF	TGTGCCAGCAGCATACTCAAAGGGGATCAGTTCTTC
TRBV29-1	TRBJ1-2	few	-	CSVRTAQTDGYTF	TGCAGCGTCAGGACAGCGCAGACAGATGGCTACACCTTC
TRBV14	TRBJ1-5	-	-	CASSPPRQYSNQPQHF	TGTGCCAGCAGCCCCCCCAGACAGTATAGCAATCAGCCCCAGCATTTT
TRBV4-2	TRBJ2-7	-	-	CASSQDPYGQGYEQYF	TGTGCCAGCAGCCAAGATCCTTATGGCCAGGGATACGAGCAGTACTTC
TRBV5-1	TRBJ2-1	-	-	CASSQSAAFNEQFF	TGCGCCAGCAGCCAGTCGGCGGCCTTCAATGAGCAGTTCTTC
TRBV10-3	TRBJ1-5	-	TRBD1	CAISGRGPNQPQHF	TGTGCCATCAGTGGCAGGGGGCCCAATCAGCCCCAGCATTTT
TRBV27	TRBJ2-5	once	TRBD2	CASSSGTTDQETQYF	TGTGCCAGCAGTTCCGGGACTACAGACCAAGAGACCCAGTACTTC
TRBV19	TRBJ2-3	-	TRBD2	CATPALPGLAGGWGTDTQYF	TGTGCCACCCCAGCCCTACCTGGACTAGCGGGAGGATGGGGCACAGATACGCAGTATTTT
TRBV5-5	TRBJ2-7	-	TRBD1	CASSSVPGTGVGAYEQYF	TGTGCCAGCAGCTCCGTGCCCGGGACAGGGGTCGGGGCCTACGAGCAGTACTTC
TRBV18	TRBJ2-3	-	TRBD2	CASSRGLAGVTDTQYF	TGTGCCAGCTCACGGGGCCTAGCGGGAGTTACAGATACGCAGTATTTT
TRBV27	TRBJ1-2	-	-	CASSLSGKLYGYTF	TGTGCCAGCAGCTTATCCGGGAAGTTATATGGCTACACCTTC
TRBV25-1	TRBJ2-1	few	TRBD1	CASSPDRAGYNEQFF	TGTGCCAGCAGTCCCGACAGGGCCGGATACAATGAGCAGTTCTTC
TRBV14	TRBJ2-7	-	TRBD1	CASSQDFRTGIYEQYF	TGTGCCAGCAGCCAAGATTTTCGGACAGGGATCTACGAGCAGTACTTC
TRBV5-1	TRBJ1-1	-	-	CASSLVAGGTEAFF	TGCGCCAGCAGCTTGGTTGCAGGTGGCACTGAAGCTTTCTTT
TRBV29-1	TRBJ2-1	-	-	CSVKYGGNEQFF	TGCAGCGTTAAATACGGGGGAAATGAGCAGTTCTTC
TRBV5-1	TRBJ2-7	-	-	CASSLAGTRSYEQYF	TGCGCCAGCAGCTTGGCCGGGACACGTTCCTACGAGCAGTACTTC
TRBV11-3	TRBJ2-4	once	TRBD2	CASSLPLVGTRGNIQYF	TGTGCCAGCAGCTTACCCCTAGTGGGGACTAGGGGGAACATTCAGTACTTC
TRBV5-1	TRBJ2-7	-	TRBD2	CASSPLAGISYEQYF	TGCGCCAGCAGCCCTCTAGCGGGGATCTCCTACGAGCAGTACTTC
TRBV18	TRBJ2-7	-	TRBD1	CASSQRDRGPNEQYF	TGTGCCAGCTCACAAAGGGACAGGGGGCCTAACGAGCAGTACTTC
TRBV7-2	TRBJ2-2	-	TRBD2	CASSLAPYSGVGHTGELFF	TGTGCCAGCAGCTTAGCGCCGTATAGCGGGGTCGGTCACACCGGGGAGCTGTTTTTT
TRBV13	TRBJ2-7	few	-	CASSLAGSGEQYF	TGTGCCAGCAGCTTAGCAGGGTCGGGCGAGCAGTACTTC
TRBV9	TRBJ2-1	-	TRBD2	CASSGTSGSNEQFF	TGTGCCAGCTCCGGGACTAGCGGGAGTAATGAGCAGTTCTTC
TRBV11-1	TRBJ2-7	-	TRBD2	CASSLPFGTSGSYEQYF	TGTGCCAGCAGCTTACCCTTCGGGACTAGCGGTTCCTACGAGCAGTACTTC
TRBV28	TRBJ1-5	-	-	CASSGPESGSQPQHF	TGTGCCAGCAGTGGCCCCGAATCGGGTTCCCAGCCCCAGCATTTT
TRBV19	TRBJ2-7	few	-	CASSLQRGAGYEQYF	TGTGCCAGTAGTCTACAAAGGGGCGCAGGCTACGAGCAGTACTTC
TRBV2	TRBJ2-3	-	TRBD2	CASRGLASSTDTQYF	TGTGCCAGCAGAGGACTAGCCTCTAGCACAGATACGCAGTATTTT
TRBV5-4	TRBJ2-1	few	TRBD2	CASSLGTSGHNEQFF	TGTGCCAGCAGCTTGGGGACTAGCGGTCACAATGAGCAGTTCTTC
TRBV2	TRBJ2-7	-	-	CASSEGGRQPAEQYF	TGTGCCAGCAGTGAGGGGGGACGCCAACCTGCCGAGCAGTACTTC
TRBV7-9	TRBJ2-1	-	-	CASSPSGSNEQFF	TGTGCCAGCAGCCCTAGTGGAAGCAATGAGCAGTTCTTC
TRBV5-5	TRBJ2-2	-	-	CASSLALGGGLDGELFF	TGTGCCAGCAGCTTGGCCCTCGGGGGTGGATTGGACGGGGAGCTGTTTTTT
TRBV4-1	TRBJ2-7	-	TRBD2	CASSQDRSGGTYEQYF	TGCGCCAGCAGCCAAGATCGGTCGGGAGGGACCTACGAGCAGTACTTC
TRBV6-6	TRBJ1-1	-	-	CASSYAKPDTEAFF	TGTGCCAGCAGTTACGCAAAACCGGACACTGAAGCTTTCTTT
TRBV7-7	TRBJ1-4	-	-	CASSGSRGEKLFF	TGTGCTAGCAGTGGTAGCAGGGGTGAAAAACTGTTTTTT
TRBV6-5	TRBJ2-1	-	-	CASSGLSNNEQFF	TGTGCCAGCAGTGGACTTTCCAACAATGAGCAGTTCTTC
TRBV28	TRBJ2-7	-	-	CASSFFGGKGYEQYF	TGTGCCAGCAGTTTTTTTGGCGGGAAAGGGTACGAGCAGTACTTC
TRBV27	TRBJ2-7	-	TRBD1	CASGAGQGAYEQYF	TGTGCCAGCGGCGCGGGACAGGGCGCCTACGAGCAGTACTTC
TRBV28	TRBJ2-1	-	-	CASSFGAVRQFF	TGTGCCAGCAGTTTTGGGGCAGTACGGCAGTTCTTC
TRBV6-5	TRBJ1-5	-	-	CASSHGQHNQPQHF	TGTGCCAGCAGCCACGGACAGCACAATCAGCCCCAGCATTTT
TRBV9	TRBJ1-1	-	-	CASSRGGPLMNTEAFF	TGTGCCAGCAGCCGCGGGGGCCCGTTGATGAACACTGAAGCTTTCTTT
TRBV10-3	TRBJ2-1	-	-	CAISESPGVAYNEQFF	TGTGCCATCAGTGAGTCTCCGGGAGTGGCCTACAATGAGCAGTTCTTC
TRBV7-7	TRBJ2-5	-	-	CASSLGRLVRGETQYF	TGTGCCAGCAGCTTAGGGAGACTAGTAAGAGGGGAGACCCAGTACTTC